Described below is a single TCR beta chain sequence and its context. Its antigen is still unknown. This sample was included in a study of T cell responses to AZD1222 COVID-19 vaccine. General study results and limits: The study found Spike-specific TCR breadth and depth rose after two AZD1222 doses. Mostly white British, mostly female donors; authors suggested clonal diversity may be underestimated. Only six people who got AZD1222 tested seropositive at baseline. Among spike-specific TCRs, nearly half reportedly target unmutated variant regions.

The V gene lost 2 bases and the J gene lost 16 bases, with 12 bases spanning the gap. CDR3 length: 11 amino acids. Profiling relied on immunoSEQ multiplex PCR, and the TCRdb table lists in-frame clones only, not all of them. The sample records about 97,000 clones, more than 70% being singletons. The chain is built from TRBV12-3 or TRBV12-4 and TRBJ2-1, with a tentative D call TRBD1 (6 bases). Source: peripheral blood, taken on day 0 of AZD1222 vaccination. The sequence derives from an adult in good health. CDR3 DNA sequence: TGTGCCAGCAGTTTATCACAGGGACATTTCTTC. This sequence encodes CASSLSQGHFF.